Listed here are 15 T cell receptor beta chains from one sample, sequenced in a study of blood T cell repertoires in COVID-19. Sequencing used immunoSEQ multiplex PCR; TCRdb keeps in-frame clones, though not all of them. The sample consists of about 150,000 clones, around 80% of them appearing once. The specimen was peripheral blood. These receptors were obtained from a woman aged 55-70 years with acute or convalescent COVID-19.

The DNA for the CDR3 is TGCGCCAGCAGCCACCCGGGACAGGGGGCGCGCGAGCAGTACTTC. Its translation is CASSHPGQGAREQYF. This sequence joins TRBV4-1 and TRBJ2-7; 12 bases are a match to TRBD1. The CDR3 covers 15 residues. Germline trimming cut 3 bases from V and 6 bases from J; bases unmatched to any gene: 6. Germline CDR1 is MGHRA and CDR2 is YSYEKL.

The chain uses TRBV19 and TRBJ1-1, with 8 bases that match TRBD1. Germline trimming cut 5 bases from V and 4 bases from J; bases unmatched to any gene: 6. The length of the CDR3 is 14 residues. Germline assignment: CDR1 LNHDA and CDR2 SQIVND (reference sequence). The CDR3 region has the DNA TGTGCCAGTAGTCCCCGACAGGGGCGCACTGAAGCTTTCTTT. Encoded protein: CASSPRQGRTEAFF.

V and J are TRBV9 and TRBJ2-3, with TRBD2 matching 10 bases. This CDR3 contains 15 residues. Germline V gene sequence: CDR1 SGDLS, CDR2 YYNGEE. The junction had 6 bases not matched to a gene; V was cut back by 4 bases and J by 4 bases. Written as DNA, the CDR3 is TGTGCCAGCAGCCCCCGACTAGCGGGTGCAGATACGCAGTATTTT. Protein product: CASSPRLAGADTQYF.

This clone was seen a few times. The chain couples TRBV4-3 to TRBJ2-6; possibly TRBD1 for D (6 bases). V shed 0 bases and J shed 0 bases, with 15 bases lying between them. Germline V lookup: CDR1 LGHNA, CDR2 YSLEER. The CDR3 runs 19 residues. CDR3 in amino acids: CASSQDLVIGGSGANVLTF. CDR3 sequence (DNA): TGCGCCAGCAGCCAAGATCTAGTTATAGGGGGCTCTGGGGCCAACGTCCTGACTTTC.

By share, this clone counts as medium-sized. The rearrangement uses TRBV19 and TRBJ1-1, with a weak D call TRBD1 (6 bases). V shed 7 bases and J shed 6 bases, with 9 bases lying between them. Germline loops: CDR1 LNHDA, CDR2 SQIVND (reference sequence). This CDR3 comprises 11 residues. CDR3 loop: CASKTGAEAFF. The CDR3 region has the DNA TGTGCCAGTAAGACAGGCGCTGAAGCTTTCTTT.

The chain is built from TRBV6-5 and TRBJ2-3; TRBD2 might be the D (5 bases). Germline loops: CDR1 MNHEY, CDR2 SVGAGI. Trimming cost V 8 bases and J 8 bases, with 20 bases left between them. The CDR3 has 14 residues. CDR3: CASGPRAKVPTQYF. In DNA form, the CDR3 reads TGTGCCAGCGGCCCGAGGGCGAAGGTCCCTACGCAGTATTTT.

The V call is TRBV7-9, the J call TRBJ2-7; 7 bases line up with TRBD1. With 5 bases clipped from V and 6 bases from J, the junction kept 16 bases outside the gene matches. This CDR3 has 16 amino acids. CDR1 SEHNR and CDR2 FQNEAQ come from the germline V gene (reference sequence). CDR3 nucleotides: TGTGCCAGCAGCAGTCCTGGGCAGGGGGTAAGCGGCGAGCAGTACTTC. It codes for CASSSPGQGVSGEQYF.

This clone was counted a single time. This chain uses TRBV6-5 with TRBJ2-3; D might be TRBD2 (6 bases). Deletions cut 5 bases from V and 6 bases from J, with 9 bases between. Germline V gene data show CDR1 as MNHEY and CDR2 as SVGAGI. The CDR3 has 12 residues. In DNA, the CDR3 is TGTGCCAGCAGTCATGGGGGGGATACGCAGTATTTT. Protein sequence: CASSHGGDTQYF.

The CDR3 DNA is TGCAGCGTTGAACCGGGTACTAATGAAAAACTGTTTTTT. Translation: CSVEPGTNEKLFF. V and J are TRBV29-1 and TRBJ1-4; D remains unclear. CDR1 SQVTM and CDR2 ANQGSEA come from the germline V gene. Trimming left V 2 bases short and J 2 bases short, with 6 bases between. This CDR3 region has 13 residues.

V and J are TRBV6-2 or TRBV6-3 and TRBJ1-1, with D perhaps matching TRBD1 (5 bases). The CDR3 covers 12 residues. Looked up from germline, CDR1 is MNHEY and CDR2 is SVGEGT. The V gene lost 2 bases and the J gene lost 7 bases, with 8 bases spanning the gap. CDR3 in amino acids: CASSYGADEAFF. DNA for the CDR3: TGTGCCAGCAGTTACGGGGCGGATGAAGCTTTCTTT.

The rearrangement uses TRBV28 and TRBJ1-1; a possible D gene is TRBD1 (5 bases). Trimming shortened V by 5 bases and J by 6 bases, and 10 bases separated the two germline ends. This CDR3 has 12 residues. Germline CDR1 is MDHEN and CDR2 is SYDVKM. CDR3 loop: CASSARGSEAFF. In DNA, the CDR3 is TGTGCCAGCAGTGCAAGGGGATCTGAAGCTTTCTTT.

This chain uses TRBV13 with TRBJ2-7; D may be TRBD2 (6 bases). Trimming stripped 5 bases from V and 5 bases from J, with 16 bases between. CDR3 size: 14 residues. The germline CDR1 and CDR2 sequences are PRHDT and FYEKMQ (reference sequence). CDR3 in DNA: TGTGCCAGCAGCGCCCCTCGACTAGGTGACGAGCAGTACTTC. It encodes CASSAPRLGDEQYF.

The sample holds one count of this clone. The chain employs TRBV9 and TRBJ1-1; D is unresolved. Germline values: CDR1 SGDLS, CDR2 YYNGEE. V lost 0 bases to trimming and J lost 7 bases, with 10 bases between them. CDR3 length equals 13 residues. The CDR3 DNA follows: TGTGCCAGCAGCGTAGCAGGAGGAGGTGAAGCTTTCTTT. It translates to CASSVAGGGEAFF.

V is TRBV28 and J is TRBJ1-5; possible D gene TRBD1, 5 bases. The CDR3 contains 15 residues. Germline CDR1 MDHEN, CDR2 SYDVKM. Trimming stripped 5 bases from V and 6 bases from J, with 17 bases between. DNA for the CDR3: TGTGCCAGCAGTCCAGGCGTAGCGGGGGTTCAGCCCCAGCATTTT. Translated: CASSPGVAGVQPQHF.

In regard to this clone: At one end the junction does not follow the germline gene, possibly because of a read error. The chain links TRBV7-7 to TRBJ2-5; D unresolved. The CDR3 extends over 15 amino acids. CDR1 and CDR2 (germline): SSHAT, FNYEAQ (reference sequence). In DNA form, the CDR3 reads TGTGCTAGCAGCCCACGAATCGCGATCCAAGAGACCCAGTACTTC. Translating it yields CASSPRIAIQETQYF.